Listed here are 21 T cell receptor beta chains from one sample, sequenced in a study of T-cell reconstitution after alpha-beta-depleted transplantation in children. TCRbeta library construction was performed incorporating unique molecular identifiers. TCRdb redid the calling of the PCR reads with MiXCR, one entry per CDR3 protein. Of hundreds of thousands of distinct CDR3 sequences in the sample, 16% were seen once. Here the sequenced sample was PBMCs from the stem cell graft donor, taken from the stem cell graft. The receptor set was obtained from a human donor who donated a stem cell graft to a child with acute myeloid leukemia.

This CDR3 is CASNSGGAADTQYF. The CDR3 region has the DNA TGTGCCAGCAATAGCGGGGGGGCCGCAGATACGCAGTATTTT. This chain links TRBV12-3 or TRBV12-4 with TRBJ2-3, with 11 bases fitting TRBD2. The CDR3 has 14 residues. V gave up 7 bases and J gave up 4 bases; unmatched junction bases: 4.

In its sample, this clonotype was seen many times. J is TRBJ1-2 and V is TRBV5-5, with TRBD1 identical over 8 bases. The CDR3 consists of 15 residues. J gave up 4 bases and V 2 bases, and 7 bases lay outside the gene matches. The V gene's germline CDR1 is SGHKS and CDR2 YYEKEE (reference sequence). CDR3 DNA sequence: TGTGCCAGCAGCTTTACCGGGACAGGCAGCTATGGCTACACCTTC. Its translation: CASSFTGTGSYGYTF.

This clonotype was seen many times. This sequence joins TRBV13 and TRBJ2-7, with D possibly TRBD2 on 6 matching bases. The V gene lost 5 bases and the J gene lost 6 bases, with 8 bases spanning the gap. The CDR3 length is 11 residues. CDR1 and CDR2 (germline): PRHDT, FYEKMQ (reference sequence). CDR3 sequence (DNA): TGTGCCAGCAGCACCGGGGGCGAGCAGTACGTC. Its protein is CASSTGGEQYV.

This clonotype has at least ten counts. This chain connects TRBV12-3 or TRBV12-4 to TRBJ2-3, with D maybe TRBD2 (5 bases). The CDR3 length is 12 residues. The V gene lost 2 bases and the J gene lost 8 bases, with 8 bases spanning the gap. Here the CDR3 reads CASSLRGGTQYF. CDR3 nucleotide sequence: TGTGCCAGCAGTTTACGAGGAGGTACGCAGTATTTT.

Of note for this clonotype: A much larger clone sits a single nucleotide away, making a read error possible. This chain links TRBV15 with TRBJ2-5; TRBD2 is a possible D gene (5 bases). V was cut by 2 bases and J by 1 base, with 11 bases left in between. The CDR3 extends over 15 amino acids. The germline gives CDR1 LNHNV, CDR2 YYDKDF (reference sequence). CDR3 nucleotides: TGTGCCACCAGCAGACCCGGACTGACCCAAGAGACCCAGTACTTC. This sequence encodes CATSRPGLTQETQYF.

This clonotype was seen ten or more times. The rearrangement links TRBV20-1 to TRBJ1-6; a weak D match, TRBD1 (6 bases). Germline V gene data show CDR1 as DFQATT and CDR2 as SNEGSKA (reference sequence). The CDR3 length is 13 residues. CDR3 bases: TGCAGCGCCTCCAGCAGGGGAAATTCACCCCTCCACTTT. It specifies CSASSRGNSPLHF.

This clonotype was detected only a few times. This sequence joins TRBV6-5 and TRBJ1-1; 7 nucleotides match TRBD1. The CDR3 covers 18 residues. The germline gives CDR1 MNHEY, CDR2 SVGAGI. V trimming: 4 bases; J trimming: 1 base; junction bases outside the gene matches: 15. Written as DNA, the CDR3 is TGTGCCAGCAGTTTTCCCGACAGGGCCCACCAGGAGAACACTGAAGCTTTCTTT. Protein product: CASSFPDRAHQENTEAFF.

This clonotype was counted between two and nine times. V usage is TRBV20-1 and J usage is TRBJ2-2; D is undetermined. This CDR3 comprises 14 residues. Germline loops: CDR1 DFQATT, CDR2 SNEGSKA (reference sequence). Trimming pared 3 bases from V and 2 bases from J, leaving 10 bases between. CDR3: CSASKGTNTGELFF. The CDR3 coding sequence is TGCAGTGCTAGCAAGGGTACAAACACCGGGGAGCTGTTTTTT.

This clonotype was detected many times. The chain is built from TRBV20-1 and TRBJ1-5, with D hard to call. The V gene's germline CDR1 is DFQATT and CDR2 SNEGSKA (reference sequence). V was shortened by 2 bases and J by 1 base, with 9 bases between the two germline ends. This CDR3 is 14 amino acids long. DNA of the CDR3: TGCAGTGCTAGAAGGACTGAGAGCAATCAGCCCCAGCATTTT. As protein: CSARRTESNQPQHF.

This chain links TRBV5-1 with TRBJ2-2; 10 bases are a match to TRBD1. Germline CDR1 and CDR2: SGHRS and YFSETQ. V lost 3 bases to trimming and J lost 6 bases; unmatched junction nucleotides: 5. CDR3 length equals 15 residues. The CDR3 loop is CASSSGTGVSGELFF. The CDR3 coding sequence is TGCGCCAGCAGCTCCGGGACAGGGGTCTCCGGGGAGCTGTTTTTT.

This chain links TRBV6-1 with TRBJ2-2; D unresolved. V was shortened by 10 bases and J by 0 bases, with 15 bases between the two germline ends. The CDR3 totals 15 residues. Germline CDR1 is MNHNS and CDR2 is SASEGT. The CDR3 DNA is TGTGCCACCACAACACCCCTGCCGAACACCGGGGAGCTGTTTTTT. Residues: CATTTPLPNTGELFF.

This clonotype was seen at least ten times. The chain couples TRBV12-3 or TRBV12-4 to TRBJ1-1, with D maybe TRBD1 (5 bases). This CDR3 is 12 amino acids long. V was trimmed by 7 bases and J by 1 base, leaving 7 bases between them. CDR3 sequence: CASIQGNTEAFF. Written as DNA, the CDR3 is TGTGCCAGCATTCAGGGGAACACTGAAGCTTTCTTT.

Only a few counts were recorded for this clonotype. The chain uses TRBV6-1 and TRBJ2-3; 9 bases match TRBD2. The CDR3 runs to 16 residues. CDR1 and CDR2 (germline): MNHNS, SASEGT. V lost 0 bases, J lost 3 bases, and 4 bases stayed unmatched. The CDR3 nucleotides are TGTGCCAGCAGTGAAGCTAGCGGGGGCGGAACAGATACGCAGTATTTT. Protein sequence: CASSEASGGGTDTQYF.

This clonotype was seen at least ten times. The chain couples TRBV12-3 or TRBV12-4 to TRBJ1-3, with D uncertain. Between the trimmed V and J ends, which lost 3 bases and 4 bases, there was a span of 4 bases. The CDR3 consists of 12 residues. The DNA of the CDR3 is TGTGCCAGCAGTTTTTGGGGAAACACCATATATTTT. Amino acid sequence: CASSFWGNTIYF.

The CDR3 region has the DNA TGTGCCAGCAGCTTAAGGGGACAGCGCACTAATGAAAAACTGTTTTTT. It specifies CASSLRGQRTNEKLFF. The V gene is TRBV7-2, the J gene TRBJ1-4, with 7 bases lining up with TRBD1. The CDR3 extends over 16 amino acids. With V trimmed by 2 bases and J by 2 bases, 5 bases remained unmatched. Germline values: CDR1 SGHTA, CDR2 FQGNSA.

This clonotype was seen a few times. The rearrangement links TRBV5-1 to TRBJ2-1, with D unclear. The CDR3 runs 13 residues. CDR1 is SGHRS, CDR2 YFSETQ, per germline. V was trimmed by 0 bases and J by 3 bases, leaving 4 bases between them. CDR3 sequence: CASSLDYYNEQFF. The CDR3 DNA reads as TGCGCCAGCAGCTTGGATTACTACAATGAGCAGTTCTTC.

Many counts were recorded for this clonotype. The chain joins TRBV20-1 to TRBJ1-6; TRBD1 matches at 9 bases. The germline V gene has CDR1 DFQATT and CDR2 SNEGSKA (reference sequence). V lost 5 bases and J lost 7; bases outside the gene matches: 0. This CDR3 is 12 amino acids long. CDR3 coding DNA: TGCAGTGCTGGGACAGGGAATTCACCCCTCCACTTT. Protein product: CSAGTGNSPLHF.

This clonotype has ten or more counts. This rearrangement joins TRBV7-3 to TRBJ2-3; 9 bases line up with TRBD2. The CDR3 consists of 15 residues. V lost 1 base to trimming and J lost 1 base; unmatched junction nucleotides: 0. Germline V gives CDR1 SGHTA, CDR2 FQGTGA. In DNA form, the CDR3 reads TGTGCCAGCAGCTTAAGACTAGCGGGCACAGATACGCAGTATTTT. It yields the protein CASSLRLAGTDTQYF.

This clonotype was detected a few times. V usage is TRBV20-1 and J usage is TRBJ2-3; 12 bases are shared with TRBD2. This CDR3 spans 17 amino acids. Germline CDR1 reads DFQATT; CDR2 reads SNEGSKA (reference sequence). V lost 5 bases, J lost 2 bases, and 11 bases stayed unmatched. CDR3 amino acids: CSASTSGGPNPTDTQYF. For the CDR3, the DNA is TGCAGTGCTTCTACTAGCGGGGGGCCAAACCCCACAGATACGCAGTATTTT.

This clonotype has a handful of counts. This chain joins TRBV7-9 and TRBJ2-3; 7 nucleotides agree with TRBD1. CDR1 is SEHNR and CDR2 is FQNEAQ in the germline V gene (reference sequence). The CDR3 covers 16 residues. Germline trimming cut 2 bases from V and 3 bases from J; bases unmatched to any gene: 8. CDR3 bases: TGTGCCAGCAGCTTAAGACAGGGTTCGGGGACAGATACGCAGTATTTT. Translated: CASSLRQGSGTDTQYF.

The CDR3 reads CATRDRGYGYTF. CDR3 coding DNA: TGTGCCACCCGGGACAGGGGTTATGGCTACACCTTC. The rearrangement joins TRBV7-9 to TRBJ1-2, with 10 positions matching TRBD1. In germline, CDR1 is SEHNR, CDR2 FQNEAQ (reference sequence). V trimming: 10 bases; J trimming: 5 bases; junction bases outside the gene matches: 4. This CDR3 has 12 residues.